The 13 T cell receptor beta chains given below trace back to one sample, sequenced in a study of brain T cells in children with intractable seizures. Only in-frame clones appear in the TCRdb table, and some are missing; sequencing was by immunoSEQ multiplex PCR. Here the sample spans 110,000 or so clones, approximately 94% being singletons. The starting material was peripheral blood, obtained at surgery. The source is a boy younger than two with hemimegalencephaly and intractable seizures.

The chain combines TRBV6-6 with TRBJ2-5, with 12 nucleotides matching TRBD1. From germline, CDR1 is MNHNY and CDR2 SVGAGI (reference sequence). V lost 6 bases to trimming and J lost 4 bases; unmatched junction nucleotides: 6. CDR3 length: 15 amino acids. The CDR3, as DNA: TGTGCCAGCAGCTGGGACAGGGGGCGGGCAGAGACCCAGTACTTC. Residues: CASSWDRGRAETQYF.

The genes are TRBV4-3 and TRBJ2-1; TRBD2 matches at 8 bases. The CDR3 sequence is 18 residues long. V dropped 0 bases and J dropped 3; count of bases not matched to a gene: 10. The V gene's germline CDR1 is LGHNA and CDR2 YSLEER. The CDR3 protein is CASSQDVGPSGSYNEQFF. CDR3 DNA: TGCGCCAGCAGCCAAGATGTCGGGCCCAGCGGGAGCTACAATGAGCAGTTCTTC.

CDR3 amino acids: CASSEYFKGGEQYF. The CDR3 DNA follows: TGTGCCAGCAGTGAATATTTTAAGGGGGGCGAGCAGTACTTC. The rearrangement joins TRBV25-1 to TRBJ2-7, with D possibly being TRBD1 or TRBD2 (6 bases each). The V gene's germline CDR1 is MGHDK and CDR2 SYGVNS. CDR3 size: 14 residues. V lost 0 bases, J lost 6 bases, and 12 bases lay in between.

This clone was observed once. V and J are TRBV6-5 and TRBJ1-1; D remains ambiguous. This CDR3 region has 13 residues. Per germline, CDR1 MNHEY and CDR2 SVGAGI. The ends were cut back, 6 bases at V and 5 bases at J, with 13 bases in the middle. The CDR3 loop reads CASRRTGGTEAFF. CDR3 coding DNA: TGTGCCAGCAGAAGGACCGGCGGGACTGAAGCTTTCTTT.

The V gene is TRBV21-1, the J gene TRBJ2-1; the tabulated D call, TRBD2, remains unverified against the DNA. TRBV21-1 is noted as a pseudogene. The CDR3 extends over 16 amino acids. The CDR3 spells CASSKGLAGSYNEQFF. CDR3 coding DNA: TGTGCCAGCAGCAAAGGACTAGCGGGCTCCTACAATGAGCAGTTCTTC.

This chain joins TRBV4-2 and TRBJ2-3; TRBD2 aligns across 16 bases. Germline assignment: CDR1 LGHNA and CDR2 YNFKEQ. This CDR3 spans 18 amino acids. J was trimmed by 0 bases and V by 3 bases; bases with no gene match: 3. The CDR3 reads CASSQGLAGGPSTDTQYF. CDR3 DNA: TGTGCCAGCAGCCAGGGACTAGCGGGAGGGCCTAGCACAGATACGCAGTATTTT.

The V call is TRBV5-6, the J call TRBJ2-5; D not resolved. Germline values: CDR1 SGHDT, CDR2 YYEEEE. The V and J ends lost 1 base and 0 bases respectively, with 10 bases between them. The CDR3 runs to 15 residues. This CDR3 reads CASSLSRVNQETQYF. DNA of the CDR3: TGTGCCAGCAGCTTGAGCCGCGTCAACCAAGAGACCCAGTACTTC.

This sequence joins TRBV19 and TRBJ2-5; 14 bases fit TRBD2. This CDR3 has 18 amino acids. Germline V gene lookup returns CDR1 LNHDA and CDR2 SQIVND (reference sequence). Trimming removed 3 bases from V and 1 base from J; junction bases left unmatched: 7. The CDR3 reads CASSMLGTSGGLQETQYF. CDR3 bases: TGTGCCAGTAGTATGTTAGGGACTAGCGGGGGACTCCAAGAGACCCAGTACTTC.

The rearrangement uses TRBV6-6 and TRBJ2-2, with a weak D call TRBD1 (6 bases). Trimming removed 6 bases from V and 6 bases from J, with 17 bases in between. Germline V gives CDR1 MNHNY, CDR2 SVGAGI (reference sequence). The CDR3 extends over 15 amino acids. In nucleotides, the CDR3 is TGTGCCAGCAGATTAATCGGACAGCAGGCCGGGGAGCTGTTTTTT. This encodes CASRLIGQQAGELFF.

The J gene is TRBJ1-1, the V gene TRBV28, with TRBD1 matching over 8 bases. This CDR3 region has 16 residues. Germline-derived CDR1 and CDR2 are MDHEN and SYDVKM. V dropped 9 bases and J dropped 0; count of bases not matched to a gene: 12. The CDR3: CASNPGTGLMNTEAFF. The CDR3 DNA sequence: TGTGCCAGTAACCCCGGGACAGGACTTATGAACACTGAAGCTTTCTTT.

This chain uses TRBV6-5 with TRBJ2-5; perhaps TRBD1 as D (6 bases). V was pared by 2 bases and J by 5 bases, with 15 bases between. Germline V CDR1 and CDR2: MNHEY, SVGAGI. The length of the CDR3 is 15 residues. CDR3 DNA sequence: TGTGCCAGCAGTTACAAGGGCAGGGGATATGAGACCCAGTACTTC. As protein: CASSYKGRGYETQYF.

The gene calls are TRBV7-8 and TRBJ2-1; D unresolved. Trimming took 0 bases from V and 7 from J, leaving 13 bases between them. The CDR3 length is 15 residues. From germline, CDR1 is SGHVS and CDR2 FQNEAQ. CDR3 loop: CASSLALGLGNEQFF. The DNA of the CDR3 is TGTGCCAGCAGCTTAGCCCTAGGGTTGGGGAATGAGCAGTTCTTC.

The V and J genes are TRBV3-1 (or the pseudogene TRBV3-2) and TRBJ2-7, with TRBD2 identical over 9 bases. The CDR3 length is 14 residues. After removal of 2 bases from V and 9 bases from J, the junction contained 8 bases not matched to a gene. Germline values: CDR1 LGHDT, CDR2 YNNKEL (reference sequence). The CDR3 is CASSQSSGSLGQYF. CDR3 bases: TGTGCCAGCAGCCAAAGTAGCGGGAGTCTAGGGCAGTACTTC.